This record covers a single T cell receptor beta chain. This sample is part of a study of blood T cell repertoires in COVID-19. Across the whole study: Donors in the United States, Italy and Spain gave samples during acute or convalescent COVID-19.

Original methodology: Estimates of nucleated cell counts were drawn from the amplification of reference gene primers. Assay used: immunoSEQ multiplex PCR; TCRdb lists only in-frame clones, some missing. V and J calls and clone size are given by that table; D and trimming were obtained from the DNA. Among fewer than 15,000 clones listed, about 86% were seen once. This CDR3 contains 16 residues. The trim removed 1 base at V and 4 bases at J, leaving 9 bases unmatched. The germline V gene encodes CDR1 SGHTA and CDR2 FQGNSA. The material sequenced was peripheral blood. This receptor was taken from an elderly man with acute or convalescent COVID-19. The genes are TRBV7-2 and TRBJ1-1; the match to TRBD1 covers 7 bases. The CDR3 nucleotides are TGTGCCAGCAGCTTAGGGTCGGGCAGGGGGGCCACTGAAGCTTTCTTT. This encodes CASSLGSGRGATEAFF.